This T cell receptor (beta chain) stems from a study of T cell responses to AZD1222 COVID-19 vaccine. Whole-study context: The study pooled second doses at about 4 or about 12 weeks.

The assay was immunoSEQ multiplex PCR, and TCRdb's table has in-frame clones only and misses some. The sample contains about 55,000 clones, roughly 88% of which appear only once. Concerning this clone itself: The antigen is undetermined.

Overall study results and limits: Clonal diversity was possibly underestimated, and the donors were mostly white British, with more females. Only six people who got AZD1222 tested seropositive at baseline. Regions 160-218 and 743-854 dominated among vaccine-associated CD4 TCRs spanning spike.

This CDR3 region has 14 residues. Trimming removed 6 bases from V and 1 base from J, with 12 bases in between. Looked up from germline, CDR1 is WSHSY and CDR2 is SAAADI. V usage is TRBV10-2 and J usage is TRBJ1-1; TRBD1 is a possible D gene (5 bases). Here the sequenced sample was peripheral blood, taken on day 0 of AZD1222 vaccination. The receptor comes from an adult in good health. DNA for the CDR3: TGCGCCAGCAGGAAAGAGGGGTGGAACACTGAAGCTTTCTTT. Its translation is CASRKEGWNTEAFF.